This T cell receptor (beta chain) appears in the sequencing data of a study of shared clonotypes between healthy human individuals. The authors ran the assay at deep level. In the original processing: ImmunoSEQ sequences covered only the junction and lacked quality scores; filtering therefore differed. The table came from immunoSEQ multiplex PCR; TCRdb's copy has only in-frame clones and leaves some out. From that table come the V and J calls and clone size; the DNA was used to work out D and trimming. The repertoire holds over 2 million clones, with just under 95% as singletons. From CD4+ cells came CD45RA+ naive and CD45RA-negative memory subsets. About this clone: The antigen is not known.

Findings of the study overall: Generally, estimated richness proved larger in naive subsets than it did in memory subsets.

This CDR3 has 17 amino acids. V lost 5 bases, J lost 3 bases, and 21 bases lay in between. Germline V gene lookup returns CDR1 SEHNR and CDR2 FQNEAQ (reference sequence). The chain has TRBV7-9 and TRBJ2-3; the D gene is possibly TRBD1 (5 bases). Sequenced material: naive CD4+ T cells from PBMCs. Subset described: CD45RA+ positively selected. This receptor was identified in a man between 18 and 29 years old in good health. Some clones in this sample may be carry-over from other donors' samples. The CDR3 sequence: CASSPRFQGRMTDTQYF. CDR3 in DNA: TGTGCCAGCAGCCCTCGGTTCCAGGGCCGGATGACAGATACGCAGTATTTT.